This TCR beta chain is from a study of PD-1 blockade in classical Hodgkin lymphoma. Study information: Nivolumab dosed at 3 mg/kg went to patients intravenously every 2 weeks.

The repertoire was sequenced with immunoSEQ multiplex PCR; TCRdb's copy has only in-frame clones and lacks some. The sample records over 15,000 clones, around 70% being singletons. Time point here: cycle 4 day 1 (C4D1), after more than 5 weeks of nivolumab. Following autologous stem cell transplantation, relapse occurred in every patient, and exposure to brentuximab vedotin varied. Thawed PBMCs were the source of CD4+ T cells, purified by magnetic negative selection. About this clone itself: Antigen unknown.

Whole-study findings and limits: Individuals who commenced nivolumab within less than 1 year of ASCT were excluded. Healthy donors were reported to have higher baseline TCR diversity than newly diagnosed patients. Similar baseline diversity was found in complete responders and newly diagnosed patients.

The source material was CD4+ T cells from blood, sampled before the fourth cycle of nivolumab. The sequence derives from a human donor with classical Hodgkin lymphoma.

As DNA, the CDR3 is TGCGCCAGCAGCCAAGGACCCGGGACAGGGAATGAAAAACTGTTTTTT. Protein: CASSQGPGTGNEKLFF. This chain links TRBV4-3 with TRBJ1-4; 9 positions match TRBD1. The ends lost 1 base at V and 5 bases at J; junction bases unmatched: 5. The CDR3 length is 16 residues. Looked up from germline, CDR1 is LGHNA and CDR2 is YSLEER.